These 26 T cell receptor beta chains originate from one sample sequenced in a study of blood T cells in healthy people across ages. A second PCR of 7 to 11 cycles used a sample-barcoded 5' primer and a J-beta primer mix. TCRdb re-derived calls from the 5' RACE reads in MiXCR, one entry per CDR3 protein. The table lists approximately 2,000,000 distinct CDR3 sequences, roughly two fifths of them singletons, with 20% to 25% in the top ten. Sequencing input: blood. The origin of the receptors is a human donor in good health.

This chain joins TRBV7-3 and TRBJ2-2; perhaps TRBD1 as D (6 bases). V gave up 5 bases and J gave up 6 bases, with 19 bases separating them. The germline CDR1 and CDR2 sequences are SGHTA and FQGTGA. This CDR3 is 16 amino acids long. For the CDR3, the DNA is TGTGCCAGCAGCCTTACAGGGATTGTTTATTCCGGGGAGCTGTTTTTT. The encoded protein is CASSLTGIVYSGELFF.

This clonotype appeared a few times. This chain joins TRBV28 and TRBJ2-1; 12 nucleotides align to TRBD2. This CDR3 is built from 14 residues. Germline values: CDR1 MDHEN, CDR2 SYDVKM. The J segment lost 11 bases and the V segment lost 6 bases, leaving 8 bases of the junction unmatched. The CDR3 nucleotides read TGTGCCAGCAGAGATACTAGCGGGGGGTACCAGCAGTTCTTC. Protein: CASRDTSGGYQQFF.

V usage is TRBV20-1 and J usage is TRBJ1-5, with 7 bases that match TRBD1. Germline CDR1 DFQATT, CDR2 SNEGSKA (reference sequence). After removal of 5 bases from V and 4 bases from J, the junction contained 8 bases not matched to a gene. The CDR3 contains 14 residues. CDR3 coding DNA: TGCAGTGCTCGGGGACAGAATCCGAATCAGCCCCAGCATTTT. This sequence encodes CSARGQNPNQPQHF.

The rearrangement links TRBV6-5 to TRBJ1-6; TRBD1 matches 7 bases. CDR1 is MNHEY, CDR2 SVGAGI, per germline. This CDR3 is built from 16 residues. Trimming cost V 2 bases and J 9 bases; bases outside gene matches: 10. CDR3 region: CASSYQKGTDFSPLHF. The CDR3 DNA reads TGTGCCAGCAGTTACCAGAAGGGGACAGACTTTTCACCCCTCCACTTT.

This CDR3 is CASGRRSGTDTQYF. The CDR3, as DNA: TGTGCCAGCGGGAGGAGGAGTGGGACAGATACGCAGTATTTT. The chain employs TRBV6-5 and TRBJ2-3, with D tentatively TRBD2 (6 bases). CDR1 and CDR2 from the germline V gene are MNHEY and SVGAGI. Deletions cut 8 bases from V and 3 bases from J, with 15 bases between. The CDR3 is 14 residues long.

The sample holds a few counts of this clonotype. The J gene is TRBJ1-1, the V gene TRBV14; possible D gene TRBD1, 6 bases. Trimming cost V 2 bases and J 1 base, with 20 bases left between them. Germline lookup yields CDR1 SGHDN and CDR2 FVKESK. The CDR3 runs 18 residues. The CDR3 bases are TGTGCCAGCAGCCAACTTTACGCGGGGGCCGGAGGGAACACTGAAGCTTTCTTT. It specifies CASSQLYAGAGGNTEAFF.

The gene calls are TRBV28 and TRBJ1-2; TRBD1 matches at 7 bases. Germline CDR1 is MDHEN and CDR2 is SYDVKM. The CDR3 contains 14 residues. J gave up 7 bases and V 4 bases, and 9 bases lay outside the gene matches. For the CDR3, the DNA is TGTGCCAGCAGTTCATCACAGGGGACTGGTGGCTACACCTTC. It yields the protein CASSSSQGTGGYTF.

The genes are TRBV19 and TRBJ1-6, with D tentatively TRBD1 (5 bases). CDR1 and CDR2 from the germline V gene are LNHDA and SQIVND (reference sequence). Trimming removed 3 bases at V and 7 bases at J, with 13 bases between. The CDR3 totals 15 residues. The DNA for the CDR3 is TGTGCCAGTAGTATGTCGGCGGGGCTCAATTCACCCCTCCACTTT. This encodes CASSMSAGLNSPLHF.

This chain connects TRBV20-1 to TRBJ2-5; TRBD2 matches 10 bases. V gave up 8 bases and J gave up 3 bases; unmatched junction bases: 9. The germline gives CDR1 DFQATT, CDR2 SNEGSKA (reference sequence). This CDR3 region has 14 residues. The CDR3 nucleotides read TGCAGTTCCCCTAGCGGGGGCCCAAAAGAGACCCAGTACTTC. It is translated as CSSPSGGPKETQYF.

The V and J genes are TRBV5-1 and TRBJ2-7, with 7 bases that match TRBD1. Germline V gives CDR1 SGHRS, CDR2 YFSETQ. The length of the CDR3 is 15 residues. J lost 3 bases, V lost 3 bases, and 9 bases had no gene match. CDR3 protein: CASSSRGTEFYEQYF. CDR3 nucleotide sequence: TGCGCCAGCAGCTCGAGGGGGACAGAATTCTACGAGCAGTACTTC. Using reference TRBV5-1 and TRBJ2-7 for the parts outside the CDR3, the full variable domain is KAGVTQTPRYLIKTRGQQVTLSCSPISGHRSVSWYQQTPGQGLQFLFEYFSETQRNKGNFPGRFSGRQFSNSRSEMNVSTLELGDSALYLCASSSRGTEFYEQYFGPGTRLTVT.

There are a few counts of this clonotype. The V and J genes are TRBV18 and TRBJ2-5, with D possibly TRBD2 on 6 matching bases. The CDR3 runs to 14 residues. Trimming shortened V by 6 bases and J by 0 bases, and 11 bases separated the two germline ends. Per germline, CDR1 KGHSH and CDR2 LQKENI. CDR3 amino acids: CASSMGLNQETQYF. The CDR3 DNA reads TGTGCCAGCTCCATGGGACTGAACCAAGAGACCCAGTACTTC.

J is TRBJ2-7 and V is TRBV10-3; 10 bases line up with TRBD2. The germline V gene has CDR1 ENHRY and CDR2 SYGVKD. Trimming at V came to 5 bases and at J to 3 bases, leaving 7 bases not matched to a gene. The CDR3 runs 15 residues. CDR3 region: CAISPGTSVSYEQYF. The DNA for the CDR3 is TGTGCCATCAGTCCCGGGACTAGCGTAAGCTACGAGCAGTACTTC.

This clonotype has a handful of counts. V usage is TRBV20-1 and J usage is TRBJ2-1; D possibly corresponds to TRBD2 (6 bases). Germline CDR1 DFQATT, CDR2 SNEGSKA (reference sequence). The CDR3 contains 12 residues. The germline V and J ends were trimmed by 4 bases and 9 bases, with 13 bases remaining between them. CDR3 DNA sequence: TGCAGTGCTACAGATTCTAGCGCTGAGCAGTTCTTC. Residues: CSATDSSAEQFF.

This clonotype was observed a few times. J is TRBJ2-5 and V is TRBV6-5, with D possibly TRBD2 on 5 matching bases. From germline, CDR1 is MNHEY and CDR2 SVGAGI. Between the trimmed V and J ends, which lost 2 bases and 3 bases, there was a span of 19 bases. The CDR3 contains 17 residues. The CDR3 protein is CASSYREGGLREETQYF. CDR3 nucleotide sequence: TGTGCCAGCAGTTACCGGGAAGGAGGCCTGAGGGAAGAGACCCAGTACTTC.

This clonotype occurred a few times. CDR3 nucleotides: TGCAGTGCTTCGAGATTGAATAATGAAAAACTGTTTTTT. Translating gives CSASRLNNEKLFF. V gene TRBV20-1 combines with J gene TRBJ1-4; no definite D call. Trimming shortened V by 5 bases and J by 4 bases, and 11 bases separated the two germline ends. Germline V gene sequence: CDR1 DFQATT, CDR2 SNEGSKA (reference sequence). The CDR3 is made up of 13 amino acids.

The chain carries TRBV7-2 and TRBJ2-7; possibly TRBD1 for D (6 bases). There are 15 residues in the CDR3. CDR1 SGHTA and CDR2 FQGNSA come from the germline V gene. Deletions cut 7 bases from V and 0 bases from J, with 16 bases between. CDR3 sequence reads: CASTYRTDSSYEQYF. The CDR3 DNA reads as TGTGCCAGCACCTATAGGACGGACAGCTCCTACGAGCAGTACTTC. Together with reference TRBV7-2 and TRBJ2-7, the CDR3 gives the full variable domain: GAGVSQSPSNKVTEKGKDVELRCDPISGHTALYWYRQSLGQGLEFLIYFQGNSAPDKSGLPSDRFSAERTGGSVSTLTIQRTQQEDSAVYLCASTYRTDSSYEQYFGPGTRLTVT.

This clonotype has only a few counts. The J gene is TRBJ2-5, the V gene TRBV20-1; maybe TRBD1 (6 bases). The length of the CDR3 is 13 residues. V shed 6 bases and J shed 3 bases, with 14 bases lying between them. Germline loops: CDR1 DFQATT, CDR2 SNEGSKA (reference sequence). The CDR3 DNA follows: TGCAGTGCCGCAGGGGATGGGAAAGAGACCCAGTACTTC. As protein: CSAAGDGKETQYF.

This clonotype was counted a few times. J is TRBJ2-2 and V is TRBV4-3; D gene uncertain. Trimming took 0 bases from V and 7 from J, leaving 12 bases between them. The germline V gene encodes CDR1 LGHNA and CDR2 YSLEER. The CDR3 has 15 residues. The CDR3 coding sequence is TGCGCCAGCAGCCAAGATTATAGGGTCGGCGGGGAGCTGTTTTTT. As protein: CASSQDYRVGGELFF.

This clonotype was detected only a few times. This chain links TRBV6-2 or TRBV6-3 with TRBJ1-2; TRBD1 is a possible D gene (5 bases). Germline V gene sequence: CDR1 MNHEY, CDR2 SVGEGT. The CDR3 contains 16 residues. Trimming removed 2 bases from V and 3 bases from J, with 16 bases in between. In nucleotides, the CDR3 is TGTGCCAGCAGTTACATTGCGGACACCCGGCACTATGGCTACACCTTC. This gives the protein CASSYIADTRHYGYTF.

V is TRBV5-5 and J is TRBJ2-1; no clear D gene. Germline V lookup: CDR1 SGHKS, CDR2 YYEKEE (reference sequence). Deletions cut 4 bases from V and 2 bases from J, with 13 bases between. The CDR3 length is 15 residues. The CDR3 sequence: CASSPYSATYNEQFF. The CDR3 bases are TGTGCCAGCAGCCCTTACAGCGCAACCTACAATGAGCAGTTCTTC.

V gene TRBV5-1 combines with J gene TRBJ1-1, with a weak D call TRBD1 (5 bases). The germline V and J ends were trimmed by 4 bases and 1 base, with 11 bases remaining between them. The CDR3 is 14 residues long. CDR1 SGHRS and CDR2 YFSETQ come from the germline V gene. The CDR3: CASSPDTGNTEAFF. The CDR3 DNA is TGCGCCAGCAGCCCCGATACAGGGAACACTGAAGCTTTCTTT.

This chain joins TRBV20-1 and TRBJ2-1; 8 bases map to TRBD2. V lost 2 bases and J lost 3; bases outside the gene matches: 18. The length of the CDR3 is 19 residues. CDR1 DFQATT and CDR2 SNEGSKA come from the germline V gene (reference sequence). The CDR3 protein is CSARYRGATKRGLYNEQFF. The CDR3 DNA reads TGCAGTGCTAGATATAGAGGGGCGACTAAGCGGGGGCTCTACAATGAGCAGTTCTTC.

The chain couples TRBV5-1 to TRBJ2-5, with TRBD2 matching 11 bases. CDR1 is SGHRS, CDR2 YFSETQ, per germline. The ends lost 4 bases at V and 4 bases at J; junction bases unmatched: 15. This CDR3 is 18 amino acids long. CDR3 nucleotide sequence: TGCGCCAGCAGCCTAAGACTAGCGGGGTTTGGGAGAGGAGAGACCCAGTACTTC. Its translation: CASSLRLAGFGRGETQYF.

V and J are TRBV5-1 and TRBJ1-4; D not resolved. CDR3 length equals 15 residues. The ends were cut back, 4 bases at V and 8 bases at J, with 18 bases in the middle. The germline gives CDR1 SGHRS, CDR2 YFSETQ. As DNA, the CDR3 is TGCGCCAGCAGCCTCGAGACCGCTTATGGGGAAAAACTGTTTTTT. Amino acids: CASSLETAYGEKLFF.

This clonotype was picked up many times. The chain carries TRBV9 and TRBJ2-1; the match to TRBD2 covers 9 bases. V trimming: 3 bases; J trimming: 15 bases; junction bases outside the gene matches: 7. The CDR3 extends over 12 amino acids. Germline CDR1 and CDR2: SGDLS and YYNGEE. The chain's CDR3 is CASSASSGLAFF. The CDR3 DNA reads as TGTGCCAGCAGCGCATCTTCGGGACTAGCGTTCTTC.

The chain couples TRBV6-1 to TRBJ2-5, with D maybe TRBD1 (6 bases). Trimming pared 0 bases from V and 4 bases from J, leaving 9 bases between. Germline assignment: CDR1 MNHNS and CDR2 SASEGT. This CDR3 region has 14 residues. Written as DNA, the CDR3 is TGTGCCAGCAGTGAAGCGCAGGGGAGAGAGACCCAGTACTTC. Amino acids: CASSEAQGRETQYF.